This passage covers 28 T cell receptor beta chains from one sample sequenced in a study of cytomegalovirus exposure and HLA in healthy donors. The PCR contained 60 Vbeta and 13 Jbeta primers. The data were produced by immunoSEQ multiplex PCR, yet TCRdb's version contains in-frame clones alone and is incomplete. The profile shows fewer than 200,000 clones, about 80% of them singletons. The source material was PBMCs. The receptors were sampled from a man between 35 and 55 years old in good health and CMV-seropositive.

The rearrangement joins TRBV2 to TRBJ2-7, with 10 bases fitting TRBD1. The CDR3 sequence is 13 residues long. V lost 7 bases and J lost 6; bases outside the gene matches: 6. The V gene's germline CDR1 is SNHLY and CDR2 FYNNEI. Written as DNA, the CDR3 is TGTGCCAGCATGCGAGACAGGGGGCTCGAGCAGTACTTC. Translation gives CASMRDRGLEQYF.

The chain joins TRBV7-9 to TRBJ2-7; D remains ambiguous. The germline V gene encodes CDR1 SEHNR and CDR2 FQNEAQ (reference sequence). V dropped 5 bases and J dropped 3 bases, with 5 bases sitting between them. The CDR3 runs 11 residues. The CDR3 DNA reads TGTGCCAGCAGCCTAATCTACGAGCAGTACTTC. The encoded protein is CASSLIYEQYF.

The chain joins TRBV30 to TRBJ2-1; possible D gene TRBD2, 8 bases. Germline V gene sequence: CDR1 GTSNPN, CDR2 SVGIG (reference sequence). CDR3 size: 20 residues. Trimming took 3 bases from V and 1 from J, leaving 28 bases between them. CDR3 DNA: TGTGCCTGGAGAGACAGGGTAGGAGTTAGCGGGACGTCTTCCTACAATGAGCAGTTCTTC. Encoded protein: CAWRDRVGVSGTSSYNEQFF.

This clone was recorded only once. The chain is built from TRBV19 and TRBJ1-5; the D is unclear. V lost 3 bases and J lost 7, with 7 bases in between. The CDR3 is made up of 12 amino acids. Germline CDR1 LNHDA, CDR2 SQIVND (reference sequence). As DNA, the CDR3 is TGTGCCAGTAGTATGAGGTTACAGCCCCAGCATTTT. Translation gives CASSMRLQPQHF.

J is TRBJ2-1 and V is TRBV11-3; D gene uncertain. With 0 bases removed from V and 0 bases from J, the gap between germline ends came to 12 bases. CDR3 length equals 17 residues. Germline assignment: CDR1 SGHNT and CDR2 YENEEA. The CDR3 nucleotides are TGTGCCAGCAGCTTAGATTTCGTCCAGGACTCCTACAATGAGCAGTTCTTC. It specifies CASSLDFVQDSYNEQFF.

The rearrangement joins TRBV18 to TRBJ2-1; 10 bases align to TRBD2. The V gene end was trimmed by 10 bases and the J gene end by 1 base; junction bases not matched to a gene: 4. Germline V gene data show CDR1 as KGHSH and CDR2 as LQKENI. The CDR3 totals 14 residues. Here the CDR3 DNA reads TGTGCCACGTATAGCGGGGGGTCCTACAATGAGCAGTTCTTC. Protein sequence: CATYSGGSYNEQFF.

The rearrangement links TRBV5-1 to TRBJ1-3; possible D gene TRBD1, 6 bases. The ends were cut back, 0 bases at V and 8 bases at J, with 12 bases in the middle. The CDR3 runs 14 residues. Per the germline V gene, CDR1 is SGHRS and CDR2 is YFSETQ. The CDR3, as DNA: TGCGCCAGCAGCTTGGACCGGGACAAGCACACCATATATTTT. Residues: CASSLDRDKHTIYF.

V usage is TRBV6-1 and J usage is TRBJ1-1, with D hard to call. The CDR3 length is 15 residues. The germline V and J ends were trimmed by 3 bases and 3 bases, with 14 bases remaining between them. Germline assignment: CDR1 MNHNS and CDR2 SASEGT. CDR3 in DNA: TGTGCCAGCAGTGACAAGCGGAACGGGGACACTGAAGCTTTCTTT. Protein product: CASSDKRNGDTEAFF.

The V call is TRBV7-3, the J call TRBJ1-3; no clear D. This CDR3 has 13 residues. Germline V gene sequence: CDR1 SGHTA, CDR2 FQGTGA. V was cut by 0 bases and J by 8 bases, with 8 bases left in between. CDR3 DNA sequence: TGTGCCAGCAGCTTAACAGGGAGAGACACCATATATTTT. It encodes CASSLTGRDTIYF.

V is TRBV11-3 and J is TRBJ1-6; the D is unclear. The CDR3 totals 15 residues. V gave up 1 base and J gave up 5 bases, with 9 bases separating them. Germline CDR1 reads SGHNT; CDR2 reads YENEEA. The CDR3 loop is CASSLGTGNNSPLHF. The DNA of the CDR3 is TGTGCCAGCAGCTTAGGGACGGGAAATAATTCACCCCTCCACTTT. Full variable domain (outside the CDR3, taken from reference TRBV11-3 and TRBJ1-6): EAGVVQSPRYKIIEKKQPVAFWCNPISGHNTLYWYLQNLGQGPELLIRYENEEAVDDSQLPKDRFSAERLKGVDSTLKIQPAELGDSAVYLCASSLGTGNNSPLHFGNGTRLTVT.

This clone was observed a handful of times. J is TRBJ2-1 and V is TRBV11-2; D is perhaps TRBD2 (5 bases). The CDR3 has 13 residues. Germline CDR1 reads SGHAT; CDR2 reads FQNNGV. V was cut by 0 bases and J by 13 bases, with 13 bases left in between. The CDR3 sequence is CASSLDRALGQFF. The CDR3 DNA is TGTGCCAGCAGCTTAGATAGGGCACTAGGACAGTTCTTC.

The J gene is TRBJ1-1, the V gene TRBV27, with unresolved D. Between the trimmed V and J ends, which lost 6 bases and 0 bases, there was a span of 11 bases. The CDR3 contains 14 residues. Germline lookup yields CDR1 MNHEY and CDR2 SMNVEV (reference sequence). The CDR3, as DNA: TGTGCCAGCAGATACTTTGGGCTGAACACTGAAGCTTTCTTT. This encodes CASRYFGLNTEAFF.

The chain has TRBV4-2 and TRBJ1-4; no reliable D call. The V and J ends lost 0 bases and 0 bases respectively, with 14 bases between them. This CDR3 has 18 residues. CDR1 LGHNA and CDR2 YNFKEQ come from the germline V gene. CDR3 region: CASSQESSRYPTNEKLFF. DNA of the CDR3: TGTGCCAGCAGCCAAGAATCTTCACGGTACCCAACTAATGAAAAACTGTTTTTT.

This clone was picked up one time. The chain combines TRBV5-1 with TRBJ2-7; 8 nucleotides align to TRBD2. The V gene end was trimmed by 3 bases and the J gene end by 4 bases; junction bases not matched to a gene: 3. The CDR3 runs 13 residues. Germline V gene data show CDR1 as SGHRS and CDR2 as YFSETQ. CDR3 sequence reads: CASSWGGGYEQYF. CDR3 sequence (DNA): TGCGCCAGCAGCTGGGGCGGGGGGTACGAGCAGTACTTC.

Note on this clone: One end of the junction fails to match germline, which may point to a read error. V is TRBV2 and J is TRBJ2-6, with 9 bases matching TRBD1. CDR1 and CDR2 from the germline V gene are SNHLY and FYNNEI. CDR3 size: 17 residues. The CDR3, as DNA: TGTGCCAGCACTAGAGGACAGGGGCCAGCTGGGGCCAACGGCCTGACTTTC. As protein: CASTRGQGPAGANGLTF. Looking up the rest from reference TRBV2 and TRBJ2-6 gives the full variable domain: EPEVTQTPSHQVTQMGQEVILRCVPISNHLYFYWYRQILGQKVEFLVSFYNNEISEKSEIFDDQFSVERPDGSNFTLKIRSTKLEDSAMYFCASTRGQGPAGANGLTFGAGSRLTVL.

The chain has TRBV28 and TRBJ2-7; 7 bases line up with TRBD1. V lost 3 bases, J lost 5 bases, and 1 base stayed unmatched. Germline CDR1 is MDHEN and CDR2 is SYDVKM. The CDR3 totals 12 residues. The CDR3 spells CASSLGQHEQYF. The CDR3 DNA is TGTGCCAGCAGTTTGGGACAGCACGAGCAGTACTTC.

In this sample, this clone turned up once. The rearrangement links TRBV18 to TRBJ1-1, with 7 bases lining up with TRBD1. CDR1 is KGHSH and CDR2 is LQKENI in the germline V gene. V gave up 3 bases and J gave up 7 bases; unmatched junction bases: 8. The CDR3 consists of 14 residues. CDR3 bases: TGTGCCAGCTCACCTACGACAGGGCAACGTGAAGCTTTCTTT. Protein: CASSPTTGQREAFF.

This clone was counted once. V usage is TRBV7-2 and J usage is TRBJ2-5; 10 bases align to TRBD2. V gave up 5 bases and J gave up 2 bases; unmatched junction bases: 5. CDR1 SGHTA and CDR2 FQGNSA come from the germline V gene. The CDR3 is 15 amino acids. This CDR3 reads CASSHSGRNQETQYF. The CDR3, as DNA: TGTGCCAGCAGCCATAGCGGGAGGAATCAAGAGACCCAGTACTTC.

This rearrangement joins TRBV5-6 to TRBJ2-1, with a tentative D call TRBD1 (6 bases). This CDR3 spans 15 amino acids. The germline V gene encodes CDR1 SGHDT and CDR2 YYEEEE. With 2 bases removed from V and 4 bases from J, the gap between germline ends came to 13 bases. CDR3 in amino acids: CASSFRDKPYNEQFF. In DNA form, the CDR3 reads TGTGCCAGCAGCTTCCGGGACAAGCCGTACAATGAGCAGTTCTTC.

On this clone: The sample contains more than one DNA sequence encoding this CDR3. The J gene is TRBJ2-1, the V gene TRBV7-9; 8 nucleotides agree with TRBD2. This CDR3 is built from 16 residues. Germline V lookup: CDR1 SEHNR, CDR2 FQNEAQ (reference sequence). V gave up 1 base and J gave up 5 bases; unmatched junction bases: 7. CDR3 protein: CASSLGLAGGHNEQFF. The DNA for the CDR3 is TGTGCCAGCAGCTTAGGTCTAGCGGGTGGTCACAATGAGCAGTTCTTC.

The rearrangement links TRBV7-2 to TRBJ2-4; TRBD2 matches at 9 bases. The CDR3 consists of 16 residues. The J segment lost 3 bases and the V segment lost 1 base, leaving 4 bases of the junction unmatched. CDR1 and CDR2 from the germline V gene are SGHTA and FQGNSA. The CDR3 loop reads CASSLVTSGLKNIQYF. As DNA, the CDR3 is TGTGCCAGCAGCTTAGTGACTAGCGGACTCAAAAACATTCAGTACTTC.

The chain has TRBV2 and TRBJ1-5; D is perhaps TRBD1 (5 bases). V shed 8 bases and J shed 2 bases, with 16 bases lying between them. This CDR3 is 15 amino acids long. Germline V lookup: CDR1 SNHLY, CDR2 FYNNEI. CDR3 in DNA: TGTGCCAGCTCACAGTCAGGGCTCGGCAATCAGCCCCAGCATTTT. Translating gives CASSQSGLGNQPQHF.

The chain is built from TRBV7-3 and TRBJ2-2, with TRBD2 identical over 10 bases. Trimming at V came to 2 bases and at J to 7 bases, leaving 13 bases not matched to a gene. The CDR3 length is 18 residues. Germline V lookup: CDR1 SGHTA, CDR2 FQGTGA. CDR3 amino acids: CASSLSVRPSGSIGELFF. CDR3 bases: TGTGCCAGCAGCTTATCAGTGAGACCTAGCGGGAGCATCGGGGAGCTGTTTTTT.

This clone appeared once. The chain recombines TRBV5-1 with TRBJ2-7; 9 positions match TRBD2. V shed 0 bases and J 2 bases; nucleotides not matched to a gene: 3. This CDR3 comprises 15 residues. CDR1 and CDR2 from the germline V gene are SGHRS and YFSETQ. The CDR3 DNA is TGCGCCAGCAGCTTGGGACTAGCGGTTACCTACGAGCAGTACTTC. It is translated as CASSLGLAVTYEQYF.

The DNA for the CDR3 is TGTGCCAGCAGCTCACAGAGCTCCACTGAAGCTTTCTTT. Its protein is CASSSQSSTEAFF. This chain joins TRBV11-3 and TRBJ1-1; D is unresolved. CDR1 and CDR2 (germline): SGHNT, YENEEA. The CDR3 is made up of 13 amino acids. V shed 4 bases and J shed 4 bases, with 10 bases lying between them.

The rearrangement joins TRBV9 to TRBJ2-3, with D maybe TRBD2 (6 bases). V was shortened by 2 bases and J by 1 base, with 17 bases between the two germline ends. The CDR3 extends over 17 amino acids. Germline V gene lookup returns CDR1 SGDLS and CDR2 YYNGEE. CDR3 loop: CASSVLAGGSRTDTQYF. The CDR3 coding sequence is TGTGCCAGCAGCGTCCTGGCCGGGGGATCTCGCACAGATACGCAGTATTTT.

The V gene is TRBV5-1, the J gene TRBJ2-2, with a possible D match to TRBD1 (5 bases). The CDR3 is 14 amino acids. Germline CDR1 reads SGHRS; CDR2 reads YFSETQ. V lost 4 bases and J lost 6, with 13 bases in between. The CDR3 loop reads CASSRAATAGELFF. DNA for the CDR3: TGCGCCAGCAGCCGCGCCGCGACAGCCGGGGAGCTGTTTTTT.

This clone was counted between two and nine times. The chain is built from TRBV18 and TRBJ1-1, with 9 nucleotides matching TRBD1. The CDR3 contains 14 residues. Germline values: CDR1 KGHSH, CDR2 LQKENI. Unmatched junction bases numbered 5, after V lost 4 bases and J lost 5 bases. CDR3 bases: TGTGCCAGCTCACAACAGGGGGCAGGAACTGAAGCTTTCTTT. This encodes CASSQQGAGTEAFF.